The TCR beta chain described here comes from a study of shared clonotypes between healthy human individuals. To note about this clone: The same CDR3 arises from other DNA sequences in this sample as well.

The germline V gene has CDR1 SQVTM and CDR2 ANQGSEA. The CDR3 length is 12 residues. V shed 7 bases and J 5 bases; nucleotides not matched to a gene: 3. Each of the donors was a healthy adult who was HIV-negative and had not had a recent acute infection or vaccination. All donors were Caucasian adults living in Nashville, Tennessee. Sequencing used immunoSEQ multiplex PCR; TCRdb keeps in-frame clones, though not all of them. The data show a few million clones, over 85% seen once. This chain joins TRBV29-1 and TRBJ1-5, with 9 bases lining up with TRBD1. The receptor's source is a man between 18 and 35 years old in good health. Sequencing was performed on naive CD4+ T cells sorted from blood. Subset defined: CD45RA+ positively selected. In DNA, the CDR3 is TGCAGCGCTAGACAGGGGGATCAGCCCCAGCATTTT. Protein sequence: CSARQGDQPQHF.